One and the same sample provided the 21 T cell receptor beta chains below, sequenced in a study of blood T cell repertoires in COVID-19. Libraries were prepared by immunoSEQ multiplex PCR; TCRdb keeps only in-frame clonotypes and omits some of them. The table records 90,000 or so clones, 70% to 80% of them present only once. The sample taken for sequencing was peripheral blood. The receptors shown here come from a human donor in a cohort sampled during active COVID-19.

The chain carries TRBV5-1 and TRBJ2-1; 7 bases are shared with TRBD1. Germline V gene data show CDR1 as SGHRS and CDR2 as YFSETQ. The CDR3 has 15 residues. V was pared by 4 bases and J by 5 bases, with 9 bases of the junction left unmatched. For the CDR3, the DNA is TGCGCCAGCAGCAGGCAGGGGGATTCGGACAATGAGCAGTTCTTC. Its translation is CASSRQGDSDNEQFF.

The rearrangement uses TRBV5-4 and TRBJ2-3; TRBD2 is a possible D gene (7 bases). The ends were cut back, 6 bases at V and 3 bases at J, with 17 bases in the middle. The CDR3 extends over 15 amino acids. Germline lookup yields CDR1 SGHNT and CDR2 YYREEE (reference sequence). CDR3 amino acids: CASTIGGAGTDTQYF. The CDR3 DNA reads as TGTGCCAGCACCATTGGGGGGGCTGGAACAGATACGCAGTATTTT. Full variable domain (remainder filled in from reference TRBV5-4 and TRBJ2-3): ETGVTQSPTHLIKTRGQQVTLRCSSQSGHNTVSWYQQALGQGPQFIFQYYREEENGRGNFPPRFSGLQFPNYSSELNVNALELDDSALYLCASTIGGAGTDTQYFGPGTRLTVL.

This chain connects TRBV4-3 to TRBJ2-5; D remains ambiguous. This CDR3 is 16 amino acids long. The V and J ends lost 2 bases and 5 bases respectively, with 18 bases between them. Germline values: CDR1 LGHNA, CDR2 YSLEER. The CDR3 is CASSQNSPGQGETQYF. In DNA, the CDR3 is TGCGCCAGCAGCCAAAACTCCCCTGGGCAAGGCGAGACCCAGTACTTC.

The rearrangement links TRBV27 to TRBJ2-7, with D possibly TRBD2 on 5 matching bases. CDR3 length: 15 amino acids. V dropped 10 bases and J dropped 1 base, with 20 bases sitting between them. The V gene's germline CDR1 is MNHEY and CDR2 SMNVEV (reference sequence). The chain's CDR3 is CATSPRTEDSYEQYF. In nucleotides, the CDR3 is TGTGCCACCTCCCCCAGGACTGAAGATTCCTACGAGCAGTACTTC.

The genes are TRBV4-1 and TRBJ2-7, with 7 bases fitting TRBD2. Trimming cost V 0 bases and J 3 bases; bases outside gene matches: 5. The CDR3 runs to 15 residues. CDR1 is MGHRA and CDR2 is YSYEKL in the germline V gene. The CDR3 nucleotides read TGCGCCAGCAGCCAAGATGGCGGGAGTAGCTACGAGCAGTACTTC. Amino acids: CASSQDGGSSYEQYF.

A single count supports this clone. As DNA, the CDR3 is TGTGCCAGCAGCTTAGGGCCTAGCGGGAGTGACACAGATACGCAGTATTTT. Translation gives CASSLGPSGSDTDTQYF. J is TRBJ2-3 and V is TRBV11-2; 10 nucleotides agree with TRBD2. V was pared by 1 base and J by 2 bases, with 6 bases of the junction left unmatched. Germline V gene data show CDR1 as SGHAT and CDR2 as FQNNGV. The CDR3 extends over 17 amino acids.

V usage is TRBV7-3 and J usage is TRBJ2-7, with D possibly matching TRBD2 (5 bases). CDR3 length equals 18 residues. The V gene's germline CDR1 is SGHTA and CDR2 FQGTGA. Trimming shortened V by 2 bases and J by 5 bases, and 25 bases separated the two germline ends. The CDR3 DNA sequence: TGTGCCAGCAGCTTACCCCCAGTTAGCGAACCGCTGATCCACGAGCAGTACTTC. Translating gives CASSLPPVSEPLIHEQYF.

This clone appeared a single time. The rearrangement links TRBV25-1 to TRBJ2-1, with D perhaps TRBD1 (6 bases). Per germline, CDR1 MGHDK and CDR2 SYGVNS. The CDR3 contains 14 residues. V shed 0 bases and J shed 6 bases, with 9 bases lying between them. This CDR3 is CASSEYKGGNEQFF. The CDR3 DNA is TGTGCCAGCAGTGAATATAAAGGGGGCAATGAGCAGTTCTTC.

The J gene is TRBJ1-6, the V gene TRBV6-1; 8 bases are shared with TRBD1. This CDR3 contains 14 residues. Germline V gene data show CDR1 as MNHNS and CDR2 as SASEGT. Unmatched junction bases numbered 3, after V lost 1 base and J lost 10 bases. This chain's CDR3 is CASSEGGTGSPLHF. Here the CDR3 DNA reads TGTGCCAGCAGTGAAGGGGGGACAGGCTCACCCCTCCACTTT.

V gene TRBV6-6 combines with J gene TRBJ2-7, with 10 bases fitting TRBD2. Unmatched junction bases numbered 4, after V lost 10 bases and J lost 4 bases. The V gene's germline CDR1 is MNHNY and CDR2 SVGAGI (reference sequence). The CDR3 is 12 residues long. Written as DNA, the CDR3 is TGTGCCACTAGCGGGAGTACTTACGAGCAGTACTTC. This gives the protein CATSGSTYEQYF.

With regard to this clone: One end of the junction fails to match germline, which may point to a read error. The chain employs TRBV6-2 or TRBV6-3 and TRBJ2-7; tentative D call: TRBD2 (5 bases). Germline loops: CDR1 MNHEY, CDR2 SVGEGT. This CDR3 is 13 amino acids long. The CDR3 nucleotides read TGTGCCAGCAGCGAACCCCCAGGCCAGCGGTGTGGCTTC. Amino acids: CASSEPPGQRCGF.

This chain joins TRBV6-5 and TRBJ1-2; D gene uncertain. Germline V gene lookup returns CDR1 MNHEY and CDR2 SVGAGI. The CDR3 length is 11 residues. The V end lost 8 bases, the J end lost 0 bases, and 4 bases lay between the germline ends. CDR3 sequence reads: CASGANYGYTF. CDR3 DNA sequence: TGTGCCAGCGGAGCTAACTATGGCTACACCTTC.

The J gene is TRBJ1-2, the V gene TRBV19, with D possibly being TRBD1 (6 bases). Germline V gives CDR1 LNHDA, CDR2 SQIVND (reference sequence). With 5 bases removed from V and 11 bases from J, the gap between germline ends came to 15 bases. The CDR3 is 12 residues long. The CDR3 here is CASSVITGKYTF. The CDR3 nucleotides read TGTGCCAGTAGTGTGATCACAGGGAAGTACACCTTC.

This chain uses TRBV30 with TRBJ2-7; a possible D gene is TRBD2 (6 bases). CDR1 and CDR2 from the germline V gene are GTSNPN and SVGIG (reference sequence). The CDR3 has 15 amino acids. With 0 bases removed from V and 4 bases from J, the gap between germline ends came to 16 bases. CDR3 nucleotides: TGTGCCTGGAGTGTATCAGGAGGGTCCGGGTACGAGCAGTACTTC. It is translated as CAWSVSGGSGYEQYF.

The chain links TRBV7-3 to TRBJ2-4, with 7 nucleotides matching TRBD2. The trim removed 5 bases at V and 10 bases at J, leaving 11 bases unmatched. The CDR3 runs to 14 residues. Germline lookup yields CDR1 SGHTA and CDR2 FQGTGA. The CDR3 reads CASSPLGAGGIQYF. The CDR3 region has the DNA TGTGCCAGCAGCCCTCTCGGAGCCGGGGGGATTCAGTACTTC.

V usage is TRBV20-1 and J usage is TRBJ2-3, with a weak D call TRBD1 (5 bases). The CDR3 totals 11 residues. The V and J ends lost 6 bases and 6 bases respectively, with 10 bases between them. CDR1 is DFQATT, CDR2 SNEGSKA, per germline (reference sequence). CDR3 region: CSAGAGDTQYF. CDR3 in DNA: TGCAGTGCAGGGGCTGGGGATACGCAGTATTTT.

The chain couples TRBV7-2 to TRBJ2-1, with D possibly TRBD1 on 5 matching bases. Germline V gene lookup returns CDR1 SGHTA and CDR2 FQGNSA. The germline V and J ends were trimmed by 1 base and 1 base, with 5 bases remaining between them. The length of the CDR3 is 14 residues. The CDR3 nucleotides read TGTGCCAGCAGCTTAGGGACATCCTACAATGAGCAGTTCTTC. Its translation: CASSLGTSYNEQFF.

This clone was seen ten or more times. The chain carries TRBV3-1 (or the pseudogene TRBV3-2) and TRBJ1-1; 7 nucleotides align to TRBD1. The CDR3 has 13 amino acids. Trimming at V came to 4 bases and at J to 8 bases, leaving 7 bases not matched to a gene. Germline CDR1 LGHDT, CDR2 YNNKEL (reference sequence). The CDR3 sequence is CASSRQGGGEAFF. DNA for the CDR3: TGTGCCAGCAGCCGGCAGGGGGGTGGAGAAGCTTTCTTT.

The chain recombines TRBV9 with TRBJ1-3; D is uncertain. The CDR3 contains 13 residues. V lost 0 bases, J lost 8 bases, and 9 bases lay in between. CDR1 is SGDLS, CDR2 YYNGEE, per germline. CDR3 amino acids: CASSVGVSDTIYF. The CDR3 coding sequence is TGTGCCAGCAGCGTAGGCGTGTCGGACACCATATATTTT.

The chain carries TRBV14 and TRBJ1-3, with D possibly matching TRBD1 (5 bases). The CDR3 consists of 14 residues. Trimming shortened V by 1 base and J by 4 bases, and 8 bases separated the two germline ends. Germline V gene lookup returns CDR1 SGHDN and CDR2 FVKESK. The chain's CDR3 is CASSQVRGGNTIYF. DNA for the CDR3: TGTGCCAGCAGCCAAGTGCGGGGCGGAAACACCATATATTTT.

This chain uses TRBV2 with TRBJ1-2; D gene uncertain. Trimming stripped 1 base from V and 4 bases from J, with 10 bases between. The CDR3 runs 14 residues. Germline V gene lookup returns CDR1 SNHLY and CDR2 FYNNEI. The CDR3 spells CASSEGPTSYGYTF. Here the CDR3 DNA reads TGTGCCAGCAGTGAAGGACCGACATCCTATGGCTACACCTTC.